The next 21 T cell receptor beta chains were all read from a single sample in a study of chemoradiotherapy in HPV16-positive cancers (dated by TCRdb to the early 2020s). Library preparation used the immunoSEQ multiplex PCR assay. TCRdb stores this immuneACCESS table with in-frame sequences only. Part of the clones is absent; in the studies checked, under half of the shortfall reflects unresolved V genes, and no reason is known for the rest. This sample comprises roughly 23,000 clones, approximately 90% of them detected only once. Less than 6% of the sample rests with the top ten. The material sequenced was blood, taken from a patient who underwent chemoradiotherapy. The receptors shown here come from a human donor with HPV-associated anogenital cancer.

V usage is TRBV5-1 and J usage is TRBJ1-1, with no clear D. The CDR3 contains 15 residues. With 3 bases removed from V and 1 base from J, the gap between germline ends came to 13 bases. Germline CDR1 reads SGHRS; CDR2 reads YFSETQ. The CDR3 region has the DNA TGCGCCAGCAGCTATAGCTCGGACCCGAACACTGAAGCTTTCTTT. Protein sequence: CASSYSSDPNTEAFF.

DNA for the CDR3: TGTGCCAGTAGTACAGGGGGCGGAAACAATCAGCCCCAGCATTTT. It is translated as CASSTGGGNNQPQHF. The chain employs TRBV19 and TRBJ1-5, with 8 bases fitting TRBD1. With 4 bases clipped from V and 3 bases from J, the junction kept 5 bases outside the gene matches. CDR1 LNHDA and CDR2 SQIVND come from the germline V gene (reference sequence). This CDR3 is built from 15 residues.

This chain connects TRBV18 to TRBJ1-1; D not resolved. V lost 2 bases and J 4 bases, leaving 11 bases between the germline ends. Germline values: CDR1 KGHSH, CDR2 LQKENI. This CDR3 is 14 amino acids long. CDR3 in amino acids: CASSPYDEVTEAFF. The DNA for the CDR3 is TGTGCCAGCTCACCATATGATGAAGTCACTGAAGCTTTCTTT.

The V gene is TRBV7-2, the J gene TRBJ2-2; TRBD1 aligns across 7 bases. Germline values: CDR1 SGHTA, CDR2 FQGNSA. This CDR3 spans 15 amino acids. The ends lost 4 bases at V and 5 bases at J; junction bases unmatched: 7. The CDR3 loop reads CASSSDRAMTGELFF. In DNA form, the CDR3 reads TGTGCCAGCAGCTCCGACAGGGCGATGACCGGGGAGCTGTTTTTT.

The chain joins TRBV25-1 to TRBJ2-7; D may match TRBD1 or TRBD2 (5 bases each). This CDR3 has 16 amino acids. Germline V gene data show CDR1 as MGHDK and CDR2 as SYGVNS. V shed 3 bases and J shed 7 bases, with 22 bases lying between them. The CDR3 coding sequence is TGTGCCAGCAGTGATTCCGGGACGCCTGGGCTTCGGGAGCAGTACTTC. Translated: CASSDSGTPGLREQYF.

DNA for the CDR3: TGTGCCAGCAGCGTAGTTGGGGGGAACACTGAAGCTTTCTTT. Amino acid sequence: CASSVVGGNTEAFF. The chain joins TRBV9 to TRBJ1-1, with D perhaps matching TRBD1 (5 bases). V was pared by 0 bases and J by 1 base, with 7 bases between. The germline gives CDR1 SGDLS, CDR2 YYNGEE. The CDR3 is 14 amino acids.

The CDR3 DNA reads TGTGCCAGCAGCTTTGGCTTTCAAGAGACCCAGTACTTC. Protein sequence: CASSFGFQETQYF. This chain joins TRBV7-8 and TRBJ2-5; no clear D gene. This CDR3 spans 13 amino acids. The V and J ends lost 3 bases and 2 bases respectively, with 7 bases between them. Germline V gives CDR1 SGHVS, CDR2 FQNEAQ.

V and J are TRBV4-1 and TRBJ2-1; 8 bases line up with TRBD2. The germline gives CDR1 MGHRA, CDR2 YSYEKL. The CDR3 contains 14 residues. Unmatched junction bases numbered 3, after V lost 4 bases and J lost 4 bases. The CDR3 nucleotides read TGCGCCAGCAGCCGAGCGGGAGAGTACAATGAGCAGTTCTTC. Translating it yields CASSRAGEYNEQFF.

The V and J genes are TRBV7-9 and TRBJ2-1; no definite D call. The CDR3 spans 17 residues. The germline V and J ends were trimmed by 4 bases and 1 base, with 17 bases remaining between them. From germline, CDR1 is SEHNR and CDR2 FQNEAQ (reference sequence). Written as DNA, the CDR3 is TGTGCCAGCAGCTCCAGTGCTCAAGGTGGATCCTACAATGAGCAGTTCTTC. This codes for CASSSSAQGGSYNEQFF.

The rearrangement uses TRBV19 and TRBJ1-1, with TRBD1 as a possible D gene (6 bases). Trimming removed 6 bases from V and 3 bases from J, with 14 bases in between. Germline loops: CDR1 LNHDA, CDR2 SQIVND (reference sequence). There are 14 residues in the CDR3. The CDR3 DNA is TGTGCCAGTAGCACCACAGGGTTGGACACTGAAGCTTTCTTT. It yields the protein CASSTTGLDTEAFF.

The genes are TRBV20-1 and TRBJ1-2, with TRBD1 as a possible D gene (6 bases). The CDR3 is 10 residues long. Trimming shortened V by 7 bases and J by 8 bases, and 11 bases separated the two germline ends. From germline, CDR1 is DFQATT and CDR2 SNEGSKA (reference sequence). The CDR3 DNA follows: TGCAGTGTCAACAGGGACGGCTACACCTTC. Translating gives CSVNRDGYTF.

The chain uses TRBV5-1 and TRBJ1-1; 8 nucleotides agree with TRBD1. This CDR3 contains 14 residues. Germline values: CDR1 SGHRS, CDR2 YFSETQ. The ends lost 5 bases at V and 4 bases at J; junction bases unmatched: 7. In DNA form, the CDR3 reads TGCGCCAGCAGTCCGGACAGGGTCACCACTGAAGCTTTCTTT. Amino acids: CASSPDRVTTEAFF. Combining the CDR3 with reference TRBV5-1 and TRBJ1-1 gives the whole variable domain KAGVTQTPRYLIKTRGQQVTLSCSPISGHRSVSWYQQTPGQGLQFLFEYFSETQRNKGNFPGRFSGRQFSNSRSEMNVSTLELGDSALYLCASSPDRVTTEAFFGQGTRLTVV.

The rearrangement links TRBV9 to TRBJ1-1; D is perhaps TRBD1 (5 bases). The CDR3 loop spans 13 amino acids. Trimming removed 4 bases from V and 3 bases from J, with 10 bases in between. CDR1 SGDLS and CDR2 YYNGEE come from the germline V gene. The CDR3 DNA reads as TGTGCCAGCAGCCCGGGGGACGACACTGAAGCTTTCTTT. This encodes CASSPGDDTEAFF.

This chain's CDR3 is CASSAQLGRTYNEQFF. The CDR3 DNA reads as TGTGCCAGCAGTGCGCAACTAGGGAGGACATACAATGAGCAGTTCTTC. The chain joins TRBV2 to TRBJ2-1; tentatively, D is TRBD2 (6 bases). The V end lost 4 bases, the J end lost 4 bases, and 17 bases lay between the germline ends. This CDR3 comprises 16 residues. Germline V gives CDR1 SNHLY, CDR2 FYNNEI.

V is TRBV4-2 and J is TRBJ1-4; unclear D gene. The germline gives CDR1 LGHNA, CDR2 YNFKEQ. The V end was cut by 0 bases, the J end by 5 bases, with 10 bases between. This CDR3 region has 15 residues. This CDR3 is CASSQETGENEKLFF. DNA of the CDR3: TGTGCCAGCAGCCAAGAAACTGGGGAAAATGAAAAACTGTTTTTT.

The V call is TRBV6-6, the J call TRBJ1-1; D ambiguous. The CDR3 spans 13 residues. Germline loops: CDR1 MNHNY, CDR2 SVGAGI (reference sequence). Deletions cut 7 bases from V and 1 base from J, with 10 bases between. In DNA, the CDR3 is TGTGCCAGCACCTGGCGACAGAACACTGAAGCTTTCTTT. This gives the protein CASTWRQNTEAFF.

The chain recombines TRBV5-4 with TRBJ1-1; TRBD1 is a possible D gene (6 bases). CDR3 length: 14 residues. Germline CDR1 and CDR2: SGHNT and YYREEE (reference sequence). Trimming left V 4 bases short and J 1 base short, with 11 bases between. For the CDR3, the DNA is TGTGCCAGCAGCCCGGGGACACCGAACACTGAAGCTTTCTTT. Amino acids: CASSPGTPNTEAFF.

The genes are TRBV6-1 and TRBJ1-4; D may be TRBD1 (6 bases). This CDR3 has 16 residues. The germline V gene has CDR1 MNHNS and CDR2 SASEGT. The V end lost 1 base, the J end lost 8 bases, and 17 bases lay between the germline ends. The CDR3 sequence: CASSEVYGGGREKLFF. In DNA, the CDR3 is TGTGCCAGCAGTGAAGTTTACGGCGGGGGCCGGGAAAAACTGTTTTTT.

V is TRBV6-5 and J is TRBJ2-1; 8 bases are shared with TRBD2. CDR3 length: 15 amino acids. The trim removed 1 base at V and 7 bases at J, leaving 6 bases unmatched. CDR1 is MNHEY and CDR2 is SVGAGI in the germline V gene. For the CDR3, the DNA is TGTGCCAGCAGTTACTATCGCGGGGGGCTAAATGAGCAGTTCTTC. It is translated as CASSYYRGGLNEQFF.

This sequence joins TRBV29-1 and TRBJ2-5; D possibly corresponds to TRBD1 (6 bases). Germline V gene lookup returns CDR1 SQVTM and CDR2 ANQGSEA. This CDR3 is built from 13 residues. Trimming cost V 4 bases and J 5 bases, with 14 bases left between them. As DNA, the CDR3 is TGCAGCGTTGTTACAGGGTTCGGGGAGACCCAGTACTTC. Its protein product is CSVVTGFGETQYF.

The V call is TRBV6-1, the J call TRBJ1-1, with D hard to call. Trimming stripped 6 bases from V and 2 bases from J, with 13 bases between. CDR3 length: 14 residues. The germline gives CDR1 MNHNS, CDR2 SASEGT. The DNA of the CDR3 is TGTGCCAGCAGCGCGACAAGGGAAAACACTGAAGCTTTCTTT. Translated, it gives CASSATRENTEAFF.